The rows below give T cell receptor beta chains drawn from one sample of a study of identical twins. TCRdb called the 5' RACE reads again in MiXCR, with one record for every CDR3 protein. The profile shows around 690,000 distinct CDR3 sequences, around 21% of them singletons. The sample was also linked to a second study, of T cells expressing NK-cell markers.

The sequenced sample consisted of PBMCs. The receptors shown here come from a woman aged 18-29 years in good health. CDR3s include the opening cysteine and the closing phenylalanine or tryptophan. The order of the fields is V gene, clone size, D gene, J gene, CDR3 DNA, CDR3 protein. D genes are given only for firm matches. Clone size is given for some rows only: seen once, a few or many times, or a class if the clone is expanded.

TRBV20-1	many	-	TRBJ2-7	TGCAGTGCTGCCTTCCCCCCAGCCGCAGACTCCTACGAGCAGTACTTC	CSAAFPPAADSYEQYF
TRBV20-1	-	TRBD1	TRBJ1-1	TGCAGTGCAACTCAGGGGGCGAGAGCTTTCTTT	CSATQGARAFF
TRBV12-3/TRBV12-4	-	TRBD2	TRBJ2-1	TGTGCCAGCAACCCGAGCGGGAGGACTAATGAGCAGTTCTTC	CASNPSGRTNEQFF
TRBV20-1	-	TRBD2	TRBJ2-3	TGCAGTGGCTCGACTAGCGGCACAGATACGCAGTATTTT	CSGSTSGTDTQYF
TRBV20-1	-	TRBD1	TRBJ2-5	TGCAGTGCCTCCCTCAGGGGGCGGGAAGAGACCCAGTACTTC	CSASLRGREETQYF
TRBV12-3/TRBV12-4	-	-	TRBJ2-1	TGTGCCATCCCGGGGCCCGAAGCGGGCAATGAGCAGTTCTTC	CAIPGPEAGNEQFF
TRBV6-1	-	-	TRBJ1-6	TGTGCCAGCAGTCGACAGTATAATTCACCCCTCCACTTT	CASSRQYNSPLHF
TRBV29-1	few	-	TRBJ2-4	TGCAGCGTTGAAGCCCTAGCCAAAAACATTCAGTACTTC	CSVEALAKNIQYF
TRBV12-3/TRBV12-4	-	-	TRBJ2-1	TGTGCCACCAACAGCGGAAGCTCCTACAATGAGCAGTTCTTC	CATNSGSSYNEQFF
TRBV12-3/TRBV12-4	-	-	TRBJ2-3	TGTGCCAGCATCCTACAGTCGAGCAGCACAGATACGCAGTATTTT	CASILQSSSTDTQYF
TRBV12-3/TRBV12-4	many	-	TRBJ1-1	TGTGCCAGCAGTTTTTTCGACAGTAGCTTGGGGGCTTTCTTT	CASSFFDSSLGAFF
TRBV15	-	TRBD2	TRBJ2-1	TGTGCCACCAGCAGATTAACTAGCGGAAACAATGAGCAGTTCTTC	CATSRLTSGNNEQFF
TRBV20-1	few	-	TRBJ1-6	TGCAGTGTCCCGGGTCCACCCCTCCACTTT	CSVPGPPLHF
TRBV5-6	few	TRBD2	TRBJ2-1	TGTGCCAGCAGCGTCTTAGCGGGGTTGGACAATGAGCAGTTCTTC	CASSVLAGLDNEQFF
TRBV5-1	many	TRBD2	TRBJ2-5	TGCGCCAGCAGCTTGGGGGGGACTAGCGATTTGGAGACCCAGTACTTC	CASSLGGTSDLETQYF
TRBV7-2	-	TRBD1	TRBJ2-7	TGTGCCAGCAGCTTAGAGGTGGAGACAGGGCGCTACGAGCAGTACTTC	CASSLEVETGRYEQYF
TRBV20-1	-	-	TRBJ2-3	TGCAGTGCTAGCGGGGCGAGGGATTCTGGAGATACGCAGTATTTT	CSASGARDSGDTQYF
TRBV4-3	once	-	TRBJ2-3	TGCGCCAGCAGCCAAGCCGAGGCCACAGATACGCAGTATTTT	CASSQAEATDTQYF
TRBV24-1	many	-	TRBJ2-4	TGTGCCACCAGTGATTCGGGGAACATTCAGTACTTC	CATSDSGNIQYF
TRBV12-3/TRBV12-4	few	TRBD1	TRBJ2-7	TGTGCCAGCTCCCGTCCACAGGGGTACCACGAGCAGTACTTC	CASSRPQGYHEQYF
TRBV4-3	few	-	TRBJ1-2	TGCGCCAGCAGCCACACCGGGACTCCTAACTATGGCTACACCTTC	CASSHTGTPNYGYTF
TRBV11-2	-	TRBD2	TRBJ2-3	TGTGCCAGCAGACCCTCGGGTGAGCGGGAAAGGAATACGCAGTATTTT	CASRPSGERERNTQYF
TRBV12-3/TRBV12-4	-	-	TRBJ1-5	TGTGCCAGCAGTTTCAAGGCGGGCGGGACAAGGTCATTT	CASSFKAGGTRSF
TRBV19	-	-	TRBJ2-1	TGTGCCAGTAATACCCGTAGTTTCTATGAGCAGTTCTTC	CASNTRSFYEQFF
TRBV20-1	few	-	TRBJ2-7	TGCAGTGGAGTGGGGGTTTTCGACGAGCAGTACTTC	CSGVGVFDEQYF
TRBV21-1	-	-	TRBJ2-4	TGTGCCAGCAACTCGTCCCAGTGGGGGGTCAACATTCAGTACTTC	CASNSSQWGVNIQYF
TRBV9	-	-	TRBJ2-5	TGTGCCAGCAGCGTAGGTCGGGAAGAGACCCAGTACTTC	CASSVGREETQYF
TRBV7-8	-	TRBD2	TRBJ2-3	TGTGCCAGCAGCTTAGCCGGGGGAGCGGGGAGCACAGATACGCAGTATTTT	CASSLAGGAGSTDTQYF
TRBV5-6	few	-	TRBJ1-1	TGTGCCAGCAGCACCCGGGACATCATGAACACTGAAGCTTTCTTT	CASSTRDIMNTEAFF
TRBV7-2	-	TRBD2	TRBJ2-5	TGTGCCAGCAGCCGAAGACTAGCGGGAGATGGAGAGACCCAGTACTTC	CASSRRLAGDGETQYF
TRBV27	-	-	TRBJ2-5	TGTGCCAGCAGTTCCGGGGTCCCGGAGACCCAGTACTTC	CASSSGVPETQYF
TRBV10-3	few	-	TRBJ1-5	TGTGCCATCACCTCGGACAGCAATCAGCCCCAGCATTTT	CAITSDSNQPQHF
TRBV20-1	-	TRBD2	TRBJ2-1	TGCAGTGCTAGATCACTATCCGGGAGGGGCTCCTACAATGAGCAGTTCTTC	CSARSLSGRGSYNEQFF
TRBV6-1	-	TRBD1	TRBJ1-1	TGTGCCAGCAGGGACACACAGGGGTCGAACACTGAAGCTTTCTTT	CASRDTQGSNTEAFF
TRBV19	-	-	TRBJ2-1	TGTGCCAGTAGTATAGTTCGGCGGGGTAATGAGCAGTTCTTC	CASSIVRRGNEQFF
TRBV6-6	-	-	TRBJ1-1	TGTGCCAGCAGAATCGCCACGGGAGCTTTCTTT	CASRIATGAFF
TRBV6-5	-	TRBD2	TRBJ2-5	TGTGCCAGCGTTGCAGGGACTACTAGAGGAGAGACCCAGTACTTC	CASVAGTTRGETQYF
TRBV9	few	TRBD2	TRBJ2-5	TGTGCCAGCAGCGTAGCTGAGGGAGGGGAGGAGACCCAGTACTTC	CASSVAEGGEETQYF
TRBV5-6	few	-	TRBJ2-3	TGTGCCAGCAGCCCAAGGAGAGTGACAGTGAGCCGTGATACGCAGTATTTT	CASSPRRVTVSRDTQYF
TRBV20-1	-	TRBD2	TRBJ2-5	TGCAGTGGTTCTTTAGCGGGAGTCCAAGAGACCCAGTACTTC	CSGSLAGVQETQYF
TRBV27	few	TRBD1	TRBJ1-2	TGTGCAGCCAGGTCGACAGGGGGCGCGGTAGGGGGCTACACCTTC	CAARSTGGAVGGYTF
TRBV9	-	-	TRBJ2-1	TGTGCCAGCAGCGTAGGGTCCAGGGGCGGGAGAAAGAGGGAAGAGCAGTTCTTC	CASSVGSRGGRKREEQFF